This T cell receptor beta chain was captured by sequencing in a study of blood T cell repertoires in COVID-19. Study-wide background: Italy, Spain and the United States were the sources of the convalescent and acute COVID-19 samples.

Participants were aged about 18 to 100 years from around 25 US areas. Self-reported history from a screening survey and questionnaire set each donor's cohort. CDR1 and CDR2 from the germline V gene are SNHLY and FYNNEI. The CDR3 runs to 15 residues. The V end lost 7 bases, the J end lost 1 base, and 17 bases lay between the germline ends. The authors' processing: The assay estimated nucleated cells by amplifying reference gene primers. Assay: immunoSEQ multiplex PCR; the TCRdb copy retains only in-frame clones and omits some. V, J and clone size are taken as reported in that table, and D and trimming were inferred from the DNA itself. Here the sample spans about 250,000 clones, 65% to 90% being singletons.

The chain employs TRBV2 and TRBJ2-7; possible D gene TRBD1, 6 bases. The sequencing input was PBMCs or T cells enriched from blood (not recorded which). The sequence was collected from a woman aged 45-59 years with acute COVID-19. The CDR3 DNA reads as TGTGCCAGCAAATCAGAACAGGGTGGGTCCTACGAGCAGTACTTC. It encodes CASKSEQGGSYEQYF.